Given below is one T cell receptor beta chain in context. This clonotype was observed a handful of times. Its antigen target is currently unknown. No much larger clone exists at a distance of one base, and base qualities are not known. The data belong to a study of blood T cells in healthy people across ages (dated by TCRdb to between 2014 and 2017). The study in broad terms: Template switching captured roughly one uniquely barcoded TCR beta cDNA molecule per two T cells in model experiments. Donors of different ages were randomly distributed across sequencing lanes to avoid experimental bias. For two donors (one aged 18 to 30 and one aged 80 or older), the study analyzed two additional independent replicas of 1 million unique cDNA reads from the same blood draw. Four age groups were formed from the donors: young (average about 16 years), middle-aged (approximately 40), aged (under 70) and long-lived (about 80). The study measured age-related changes in TCR beta repertoire diversity using deep sequencing normalized with unique cDNA molecular identifiers. The study at large found these results: Observed TCR beta diversity per million T cells fell roughly linearly with age, and a significant reduction was already apparent by age around 40. Because profiling used bulk unsorted PBMCs, naive and antigen-experienced compartments could not be compared conclusively. Because the CMV infection status of the donors was unknown, age-related changes in expanded clonotypes may potentially have been confounded. Compared with the aged group, the long-lived group had more naive CD4+ T cells, fewer expanded clones and increased TCR diversity, a pattern suggesting age selection. Total diversity estimates from one million sequenced T cells were considered lower bounds and underestimates. Observed TCR beta diversity correlated strongly with the percentage of naive T cells measured by flow cytometry.

The donors were some 36 Caucasian individuals from Russia, aged 6 to 90 years, who were systemically healthy. Ten milliliters of peripheral blood were collected from each donor into EDTA-treated Vacutainer tubes. PBMCs were isolated by Ficoll-Paque density-gradient centrifugation, with at least 7 million obtained per sample. Total RNA, at least 6 micrograms per sample, was extracted from PBMCs with Trizol reagent. Naive CD45RAhigh/CD27high T cell percentages were measured by flow cytometry on a PBMC aliquot from every donor. The CDR3 runs 14 residues from the cysteine to the phenylalanine. Only CDR3 DNA remains: 42 bases, in frame from the first base. The V and J ends are trimmed by 0 bases and 2 bases, leaving 9 bases between them. CDR1 and CDR2, looked up from the germline V gene, are SGDLS and YYNGEE. The library was generated by 5' RACE. Sequencing used an Illumina HiSeq 2500. The second PCR ran for roughly 6 to 11 cycles and used a J-beta primer mix along with a sample-barcoded 5' primer. Each TCR beta cDNA molecule received a unique molecular identifier from a template-switch 5' adaptor carrying 12 random nucleotides. Each sample yielded at least 2.5 million CDR3-containing paired-end reads. The Mint cDNA synthesis kit, primed by a TRBC-specific oligonucleotide, was used to synthesize first-strand cDNA from all RNA. Following uracil-DNA glycosylase treatment, all cDNA underwent a first 18-cycle PCR with the universal primers M1SS and BC2_uni_R. Turning to the authors' computational methods: Normalization of each sample was performed by random selection of 1 million high-quality reads, each carrying a distinct molecular identifier. Reads sharing molecular identifiers were discarded rather than binned into consensus sequences. CDR3 identification, clonotype clustering and error correction used MiTCR with a Q25 quality threshold and the strictest error-elimination algorithm. Lower-bound total TCR beta diversity was estimated with a nonparametric unseen species model using Euler transformation. The public reads were reprocessed in TCRdb via fastp at Q25 and MiXCR, keeping in-frame beta chains. Records with the same CDR3 protein are collapsed into one entry carrying the most frequent genes and DNA. For this entry, the V and J calls and clone size follow TCRdb and not the study's own pipeline. This sample gives approximately 1.5 million distinct CDR3 sequences in total; about 35% of them show up just once. The leading ten clones occupy roughly 10% of the sample.

Sequenced material: blood. The sequence came from a woman under 40 in good health. Rearrangement joined TRBV9 to TRBJ2-7; the D gene assignment is ambiguous. The nucleotide sequence reads as follows: TGTGCCAGCAGCGTAGATTTACGGCCCTACGAGCAGTACTTC. It codes for CASSVDLRPYEQYF.